The 24 T cell receptor beta chains in this list originate from one sample, sequenced in a study of shared clonotypes between healthy human individuals (dated by TCRdb to between 2020 and 2021). To prepare the library, the immunoSEQ multiplex PCR assay was applied. TCRdb took this table from immuneACCESS and kept in-frame rearrangements with V and J called. Such tables lack part of the clones; where checked against another copy, unresolved V genes explain under half of the gap, and the rest is unexplained. This sample holds roughly 1.5 million clones; roughly 98% were observed only once. Of the sample, less than 0.55% is held by the ten largest clones. Sequenced material: naive CD4+ T cells sorted from blood. The cell subset or site tag for this specimen amounts to: CD45RA+ positively selected. The receptors were sampled from a man in his thirties or forties in good health.

The chain employs TRBV5-1 and TRBJ2-3; no definite D call. CDR3 length: 12 amino acids. Trimming took 1 base from V and 5 from J, leaving 5 bases between them. Germline CDR1 and CDR2: SGHRS and YFSETQ. CDR3 amino acids: CASSLHGDTQYF. The CDR3 DNA is TGCGCCAGCAGCTTGCACGGAGATACGCAGTATTTT.

The rearrangement links TRBV27 to TRBJ2-7; TRBD1 might be the D (6 bases). The CDR3 is made up of 15 amino acids. V shed 3 bases and J shed 0 bases, with 12 bases lying between them. From germline, CDR1 is MNHEY and CDR2 SMNVEV (reference sequence). The CDR3 protein is CASSLTGAYSYEQYF. CDR3 DNA: TGTGCCAGCAGTTTGACAGGCGCCTACTCCTACGAGCAGTACTTC.

The genes are TRBV5-4 and TRBJ2-7, with D uncertain. With 1 base removed from V and 3 bases from J, the gap between germline ends came to 11 bases. CDR1 is SGHNT, CDR2 YYREEE, per germline (reference sequence). The CDR3 covers 14 residues. The CDR3 protein is CASSLKKGNYEQYF. For the CDR3, the DNA is TGTGCCAGCAGCTTGAAAAAAGGAAACTACGAGCAGTACTTC.

The chain recombines TRBV27 with TRBJ1-5; 7 nucleotides line up with TRBD1. V dropped 6 bases and J dropped 6; count of bases not matched to a gene: 11. Germline V CDR1 and CDR2: MNHEY, SMNVEV (reference sequence). The CDR3 is 15 residues long. As DNA, the CDR3 is TGTGCCAGCAGGCTAGATCACAGGGGAACTCAGCCCCAGCATTTT. Its translation: CASRLDHRGTQPQHF.

The chain is built from TRBV7-6 and TRBJ2-7, with 7 bases lining up with TRBD2. J was trimmed by 6 bases and V by 4 bases; bases with no gene match: 6. Germline assignment: CDR1 SGHVS and CDR2 FNYEAQ. This CDR3 contains 13 residues. The DNA of the CDR3 is TGTGCCAGCAGCTACGCGGGAGTGGGCGAGCAGTACTTC. Protein sequence: CASSYAGVGEQYF.

This chain uses TRBV19 with TRBJ2-5; 10 bases match TRBD1. This CDR3 is built from 14 residues. Trimming at V came to 1 base and at J to 11 bases, leaving 7 bases not matched to a gene. Per the germline V gene, CDR1 is LNHDA and CDR2 is SQIVND (reference sequence). CDR3 protein: CASSIVPGQGRQYF. The CDR3 DNA reads TGTGCCAGTAGTATAGTACCGGGACAGGGGCGTCAGTACTTC. The full variable domain, rest sourced from reference TRBV19 and TRBJ2-5, is DGGITQSPKYLFRKEGQNVTLSCEQNLNHDAMYWYRQDPGQGLRLIYYSQIVNDFQKGDIAEGYSVSREKKESFPLTVTSAQKNPTAFYLCASSIVPGQGRQYFGPGTRLLVL.

The chain joins TRBV5-6 to TRBJ2-7; a possible D gene is TRBD1 (6 bases). The V end lost 2 bases, the J end lost 3 bases, and 9 bases lay between the germline ends. Germline loops: CDR1 SGHDT, CDR2 YYEEEE. The CDR3 is made up of 13 amino acids. This chain's CDR3 is CASSFLGGYEQYF. The CDR3 DNA is TGTGCCAGCAGCTTCCTAGGGGGCTACGAGCAGTACTTC.

V gene TRBV4-2 combines with J gene TRBJ2-1; 9 bases map to TRBD2. The ends lost 4 bases at V and 2 bases at J; junction bases unmatched: 6. The CDR3 covers 16 residues. Germline values: CDR1 LGHNA, CDR2 YNFKEQ. The CDR3 region is CASSPQPSGAYNEQFF. CDR3 sequence (DNA): TGTGCCAGCAGCCCCCAACCTAGCGGGGCCTACAATGAGCAGTTCTTC.

V is TRBV10-3 and J is TRBJ2-1; TRBD1 agrees at 11 bases. Trimming removed 2 bases from V and 8 bases from J; junction bases left unmatched: 11. The CDR3 length is 17 residues. Germline values: CDR1 ENHRY, CDR2 SYGVKD. CDR3: CAISEPGTGGSFDEQFF. DNA for the CDR3: TGTGCCATCAGTGAGCCTGGGACAGGGGGATCATTTGATGAGCAGTTCTTC.

J is TRBJ2-3 and V is TRBV5-1; 16 nucleotides align to TRBD2. There are 17 residues in the CDR3. CDR1 is SGHRS and CDR2 is YFSETQ in the germline V gene. V shed 4 bases, J shed 4 bases, and the junction held 6 bases outside the gene matches. Written as DNA, the CDR3 is TGCGCCAGCAGCCCGGGACTAGCGGGAGGGCCATCAGATACGCAGTATTTT. Protein: CASSPGLAGGPSDTQYF.

The chain combines TRBV18 with TRBJ1-1; the D is unclear. The CDR3 consists of 14 residues. Germline CDR1 KGHSH, CDR2 LQKENI. Deletions cut 3 bases from V and 4 bases from J, with 12 bases between. For the CDR3, the DNA is TGTGCCAGCTCACCGGTCATGTCGGGCACTGAAGCTTTCTTT. This codes for CASSPVMSGTEAFF.

On this clone: The identical CDR3 is also encoded by other nucleotide sequences in the sample. This chain connects TRBV18 to TRBJ2-7, with D maybe TRBD2 (6 bases). CDR1 is KGHSH and CDR2 is LQKENI in the germline V gene. Trimming took 3 bases from V and 2 from J, leaving 11 bases between them. The CDR3 contains 14 residues. CDR3 in amino acids: CASSPGGRPYEQYF. CDR3 bases: TGTGCCAGCTCACCGGGAGGACGACCCTACGAGCAGTACTTC.

The chain links TRBV6-1 to TRBJ2-3, with 12 bases that match TRBD2. The CDR3 contains 14 residues. Trimming cost V 4 bases and J 8 bases; bases outside gene matches: 4. Germline V gene lookup returns CDR1 MNHNS and CDR2 SASEGT. The chain's CDR3 is CASSASGRAATQYF. CDR3 coding DNA: TGTGCCAGCAGTGCTAGCGGGAGGGCCGCTACGCAGTATTTT.

V and J are TRBV2 and TRBJ1-2; D uncertain. CDR3 length: 13 residues. Germline CDR1 reads SNHLY; CDR2 reads FYNNEI. Trimming left V 6 bases short and J 0 bases short, with 8 bases between. DNA for the CDR3: TGTGCCAGCAGCCCCATAACTAACTATGGCTACACCTTC. Its protein is CASSPITNYGYTF.

This chain connects TRBV11-3 to TRBJ1-3, with D hard to call. Germline loops: CDR1 SGHNT, CDR2 YENEEA. This CDR3 comprises 12 residues. V lost 5 bases to trimming and J lost 4 bases, with 6 bases between them. DNA of the CDR3: TGTGCCAGCAGCCCTGGAGGAAACACCATATATTTT. Its protein product is CASSPGGNTIYF.

This clone was recorded only once. The gene calls are TRBV18 and TRBJ2-5, with D possibly being TRBD1 (6 bases). The CDR3 is 16 amino acids. Deletions cut 4 bases from V and 0 bases from J, with 15 bases between. Germline V gene lookup returns CDR1 KGHSH and CDR2 LQKENI. CDR3 in amino acids: CASSRPTGFNQETQYF. Written as DNA, the CDR3 is TGTGCCAGCTCACGGCCGACAGGTTTCAACCAAGAGACCCAGTACTTC.

This chain uses TRBV5-4 with TRBJ2-7, with D tentatively TRBD2 (6 bases). Germline CDR1 reads SGHNT; CDR2 reads YYREEE (reference sequence). The CDR3 covers 15 residues. The V gene lost 1 base and the J gene lost 2 bases, with 13 bases spanning the gap. The CDR3 protein is CASSLLAGRTYEQYF. The CDR3 DNA follows: TGTGCCAGCAGCTTGCTGGCAGGGAGGACCTACGAGCAGTACTTC.

V gene TRBV28 combines with J gene TRBJ1-4; D is unresolved. Germline lookup yields CDR1 MDHEN and CDR2 SYDVKM. The CDR3 runs to 13 residues. The ends were cut back, 7 bases at V and 1 base at J, with 7 bases in the middle. CDR3: CASTDLTNEKLFF. As DNA, the CDR3 is TGTGCCAGCACTGACTTAACTAATGAAAAACTGTTTTTT.

This chain links TRBV5-6 with TRBJ2-1; a possible D gene is TRBD2 (6 bases). CDR3 size: 15 residues. V lost 2 bases and J lost 4, with 13 bases in between. Germline lookup yields CDR1 SGHDT and CDR2 YYEEEE. The CDR3 nucleotides are TGTGCCAGCAGCTTCCGACTAGTTGGGTACAATGAGCAGTTCTTC. It codes for CASSFRLVGYNEQFF.

The V gene is TRBV15, the J gene TRBJ1-1; D gene ambiguous. Trimming removed 0 bases from V and 7 bases from J, with 21 bases in between. This CDR3 has 17 amino acids. The germline gives CDR1 LNHNV, CDR2 YYDKDF (reference sequence). CDR3 coding DNA: TGTGCCACCAGCAGAGATAAACAGAATCTCTATCGGGGTGAAGCTTTCTTT. Its protein is CATSRDKQNLYRGEAFF.

Worth noting for this clone: Other DNA sequences in this sample translate to the same CDR3. V and J are TRBV28 and TRBJ2-7; D unclear. V shed 4 bases and J shed 3 bases, with 4 bases lying between them. This CDR3 is 11 amino acids long. Germline V gives CDR1 MDHEN, CDR2 SYDVKM. The CDR3 coding sequence is TGTGCCAGCAGTTCAGGCTACGAGCAGTACTTC. It specifies CASSSGYEQYF.

The gene calls are TRBV9 and TRBJ2-2; D is unresolved. Germline values: CDR1 SGDLS, CDR2 YYNGEE. The CDR3 totals 14 residues. V shed 2 bases and J shed 4 bases, with 9 bases lying between them. The CDR3 protein is CASSVALATGELFF. CDR3 DNA sequence: TGTGCCAGCAGCGTTGCACTGGCCACCGGGGAGCTGTTTTTT. Combining the CDR3 with reference TRBV9 and TRBJ2-2 gives the whole variable domain DSGVTQTPKHLITATGQRVTLRCSPRSGDLSVYWYQQSLDQGLQFLIQYYNGEERAKGNILERFSAQQFPDLHSELNLSSLELGDSALYFCASSVALATGELFFGEGSRLTVL.

This chain uses TRBV10-3 with TRBJ2-7; D is uncertain. This CDR3 is 14 amino acids long. Germline CDR1 ENHRY, CDR2 SYGVKD. Trimming took off 1 base at V and 4 bases at J, with 11 bases between the two ends. The CDR3 region has the DNA TGTGCCATCAGTGAGTATAGTAGTACTTACGAGCAGTACTTC. This encodes CAISEYSSTYEQYF.

The rearrangement joins TRBV9 to TRBJ2-7; the D is unclear. CDR1 and CDR2 from the germline V gene are SGDLS and YYNGEE. This CDR3 spans 13 amino acids. V lost 0 bases and J lost 6, with 10 bases in between. For the CDR3, the DNA is TGTGCCAGCAGCGTAGGGTTCGTCGGCGAGCAGTACTTC. Protein product: CASSVGFVGEQYF.